This T cell receptor (beta chain) is from a study of early T cells in non-severe SARS-CoV-2 infection. Study-wide points: Sequences matched to VDJdb favored anti-spike CD8 responses, while private and CD4 specificities were missed.

Individual cDNA molecules received unique molecular identifiers during library preparation. Each CDR3 protein gets one entry after TCRdb re-called the 5' RACE reads with MiXCR. The table lists about 69,000 distinct CDR3 sequences, 9.5% of them singletons. This clonotype was counted many times. Its target is not known. This receptor was obtained from an adult who was a healthcare worker with PCR-confirmed SARS-CoV-2 infection or an uninfected control (not recorded which). Specimen: whole blood.

The chain's CDR3 is CASGTERSGELFF. CDR3 in DNA: TGTGCCAGCGGGACAGAGAGATCCGGGGAGCTGTTTTTT. The chain employs TRBV2 and TRBJ2-2; TRBD1 agrees at 7 bases. V dropped 8 bases and J dropped 6; count of bases not matched to a gene: 6. The length of the CDR3 is 13 residues. Germline loops: CDR1 SNHLY, CDR2 FYNNEI.